This T cell receptor (beta chain) came from a study of T cells in Graves' hyperthyroidism and ophthalmopathy. Using RNA transcripts as the source, TCR beta CDR3 regions were amplified. The HTBI primer set drove a first-round RT-PCR of the TCR CDR3. MiXCR was run by TCRdb on the multiplex PCR reads, yielding one entry per CDR3 protein. The sample shows fewer than 450,000 distinct CDR3 sequences, approximately 17% of them seen only once. This clonotype was seen only a few times. Its antigen is not known. Study observations and caveats: Clonotypes that were expanded in thyroid above 0.001 mostly appeared in blood too. Before onset, ophthalmopathy was predicted by the model a median roughly six months earlier.

CDR1 and CDR2 (germline): SQVTM, ANQGSEA. With V trimmed by 6 bases and J by 8 bases, 9 bases remained unmatched. The CDR3 totals 12 residues. The sample taken for sequencing was blood. The rearrangement joins TRBV29-1 to TRBJ1-2; the match to TRBD1 covers 7 bases. This receptor was identified in a man between 18 and 35 years old with Graves' ophthalmopathy. The CDR3 loop is CSVGAGGSGYTF. CDR3 DNA: TGCAGCGTGGGAGCAGGGGGATCGGGCTACACCTTC.